This TCR beta chain comes out of a study of blood T cell repertoires in COVID-19. Study-level information: Donors in the United States, Italy and Spain gave samples during acute or convalescent COVID-19. PBMCs, B-cell-depleted T cells, or T cells provided the cDNA or gDNA that made up the material.

Profiling relied on immunoSEQ multiplex PCR, and the TCRdb table lists in-frame clones only, not all of them. The top ten clones hold approximately 31% of a sample with some 97,000 clones, around four fifths of them seen once. This TCR derives from a man between 65 and 85 years old with active or convalescent COVID-19. Input material: peripheral blood.

The CDR3 loop is CATSDTSGGASSYNEQFF. The CDR3 DNA reads as TGTGCCACCAGTGATACCTCAGGAGGGGCGTCCTCCTACAATGAGCAGTTCTTC. The rearrangement links TRBV24-1 to TRBJ2-1; possibly TRBD2 for D (6 bases). Looked up from germline, CDR1 is KGHDR and CDR2 is SFDVKD. V lost 3 bases and J 0 bases, leaving 17 bases between the germline ends. The CDR3 has 18 residues.